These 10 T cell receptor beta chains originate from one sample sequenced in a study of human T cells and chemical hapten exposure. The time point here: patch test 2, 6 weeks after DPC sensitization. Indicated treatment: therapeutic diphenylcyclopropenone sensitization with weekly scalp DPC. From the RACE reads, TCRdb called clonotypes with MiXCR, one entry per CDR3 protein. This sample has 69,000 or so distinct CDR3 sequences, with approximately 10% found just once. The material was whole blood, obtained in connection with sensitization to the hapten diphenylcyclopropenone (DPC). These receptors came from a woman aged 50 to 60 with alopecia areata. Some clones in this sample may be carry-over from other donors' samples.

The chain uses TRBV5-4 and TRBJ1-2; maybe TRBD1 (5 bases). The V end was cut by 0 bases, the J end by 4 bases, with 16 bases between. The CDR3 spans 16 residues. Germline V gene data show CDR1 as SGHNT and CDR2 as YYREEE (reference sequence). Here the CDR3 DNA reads TGTGCCAGCAGCTTGGCCGGGGGATCGGGTTTCTATGGCTACACCTTC. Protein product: CASSLAGGSGFYGYTF. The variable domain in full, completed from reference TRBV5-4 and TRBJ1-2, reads ETGVTQSPTHLIKTRGQQVTLRCSSQSGHNTVSWYQQALGQGPQFIFQYYREEENGRGNFPPRFSGLQFPNYSSELNVNALELDDSALYLCASSLAGGSGFYGYTFGSGTRLTVV.

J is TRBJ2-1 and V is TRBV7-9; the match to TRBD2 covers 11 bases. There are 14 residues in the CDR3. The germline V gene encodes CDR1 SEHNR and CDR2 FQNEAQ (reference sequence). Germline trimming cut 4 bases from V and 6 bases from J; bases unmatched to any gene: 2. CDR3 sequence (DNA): TGTGCCAGCAGCTGGCTAGCGGGAGGCAATGAGCAGTTCTTC. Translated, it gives CASSWLAGGNEQFF.

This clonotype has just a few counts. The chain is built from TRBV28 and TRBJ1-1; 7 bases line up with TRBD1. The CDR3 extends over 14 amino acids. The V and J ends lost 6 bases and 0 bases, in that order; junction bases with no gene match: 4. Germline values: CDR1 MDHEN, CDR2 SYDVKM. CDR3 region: CASRLTGLNTEAFF. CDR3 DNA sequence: TGTGCCAGCAGGCTGACAGGGTTGAACACTGAAGCTTTCTTT.

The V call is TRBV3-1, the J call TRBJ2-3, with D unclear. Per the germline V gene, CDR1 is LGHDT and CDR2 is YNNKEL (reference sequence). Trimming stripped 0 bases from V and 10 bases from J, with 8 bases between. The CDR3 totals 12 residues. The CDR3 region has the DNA TGTGCCAGCAGCCAAGATTGGTTGGCGCAGTATTTT. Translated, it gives CASSQDWLAQYF.

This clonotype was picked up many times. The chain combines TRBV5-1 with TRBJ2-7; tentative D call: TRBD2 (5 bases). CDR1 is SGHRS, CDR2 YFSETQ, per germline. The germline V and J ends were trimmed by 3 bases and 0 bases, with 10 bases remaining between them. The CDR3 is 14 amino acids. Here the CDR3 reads CASSYERSSYEQYF. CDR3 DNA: TGCGCCAGCAGCTACGAGCGGTCCTCCTACGAGCAGTACTTC.

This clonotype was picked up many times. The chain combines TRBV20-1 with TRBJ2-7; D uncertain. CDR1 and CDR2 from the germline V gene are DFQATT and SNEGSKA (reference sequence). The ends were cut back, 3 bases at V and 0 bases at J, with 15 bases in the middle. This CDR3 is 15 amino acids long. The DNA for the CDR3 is TGCAGTGCTAGGGACCCTGCACTTAGCTCCTACGAGCAGTACTTC. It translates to CSARDPALSSYEQYF.

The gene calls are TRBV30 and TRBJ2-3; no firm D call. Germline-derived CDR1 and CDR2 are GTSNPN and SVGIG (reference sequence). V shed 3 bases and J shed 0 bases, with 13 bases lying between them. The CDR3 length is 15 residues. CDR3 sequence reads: CAWRKPMGSTDTQYF. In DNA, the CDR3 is TGTGCCTGGAGGAAACCAATGGGAAGCACAGATACGCAGTATTTT.

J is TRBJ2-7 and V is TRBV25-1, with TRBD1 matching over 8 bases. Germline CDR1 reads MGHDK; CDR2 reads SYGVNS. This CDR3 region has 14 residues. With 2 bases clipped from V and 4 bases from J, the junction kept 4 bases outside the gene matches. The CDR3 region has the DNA TGTGCCAGCAGTGAACCGGACAGGGTTTACGAGCAGTACTTC. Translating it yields CASSEPDRVYEQYF.

CDR3 DNA sequence: TGCGCCAGCAGCCTAGATACAGGGTTCGCCTATGGCTACACCTTC. It yields the protein CASSLDTGFAYGYTF. The rearrangement joins TRBV5-1 to TRBJ1-2, with a possible D match to TRBD1 (6 bases). Trimming shortened V by 4 bases and J by 4 bases, and 17 bases separated the two germline ends. Germline loops: CDR1 SGHRS, CDR2 YFSETQ. The CDR3 is 15 amino acids.

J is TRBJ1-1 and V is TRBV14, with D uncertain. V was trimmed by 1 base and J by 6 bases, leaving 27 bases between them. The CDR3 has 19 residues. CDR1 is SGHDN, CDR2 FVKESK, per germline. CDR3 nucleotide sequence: TGTGCCAGCAGCCAAGGGATTTTCGGGAAGGGCATCCGGGAGGCTGAAGCTTTCTTT. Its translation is CASSQGIFGKGIREAEAFF.